This T cell receptor (beta chain) appears in the sequencing data of a study of T cell changes during pregnancy in multiple sclerosis. Method: immunoSEQ multiplex PCR; TCRdb's copy keeps in-frame clones and lacks some. This sample yields around 63,000 clones, of which 92% are seen a single time; 2.5% to 3.5% belongs to the top ten. This sample comprised CD8+ T cells from peripheral blood mononuclear cells, obtained in the third trimester of pregnancy. The source of this sequence is a female donor in good health, enrolled as a control in a pregnancy study.

The CDR3 is CAWSTQGYNEQFF. The CDR3 DNA reads TGTGCCTGGAGTACACAGGGTTACAATGAGCAGTTCTTC. The chain links TRBV30 to TRBJ2-1; possibly TRBD1 for D (6 bases). V was cut by 2 bases and J by 4 bases, with 9 bases left in between. CDR1 and CDR2 (germline): GTSNPN, SVGIG (reference sequence). This CDR3 has 13 residues.